The clone carrying this T cell receptor (beta chain) was counted at least ten times. Its antigen is currently unknown. This CDR3 contains 12 residues. V was clipped by 7 bases and J by 5 bases, with 11 bases between them. CDR1 and CDR2 from the germline V gene are MNHEY and SVGEGT. Reverse transcription used 450 to 500 ng RNA and constant-region primers for alpha and beta. Separate chain-specific third strand synthesis with multiplexing indices produced the alpha and beta libraries. MiXCR was run by TCRdb on the 5' RACE reads, yielding one entry per CDR3 protein. The sample includes about 18,000 distinct CDR3 sequences, 12% of them seen just once. All unsorted peripheral T cells were captured because whole blood was used without fractionation. This specimen comes from a study of HIV-infected patients and healthy controls. Overall study results and limits: HIV+ repertoires were severely depleted of MAIT alpha-chain CDR3s, unlike healthy controls. Significant mean usage differences between HIV-infected patients and controls involved eight alpha and eight beta V genes. CDR3 sharing between individuals was lower in HIV-infected patients than in healthy controls.

The J gene is TRBJ2-5, the V gene TRBV6-2 or TRBV6-3; D remains unclear. Sample: blood. The receptor comes from an adult in good health. This chain's CDR3 is CASKSVAETQYF. Here the CDR3 DNA reads TGTGCCAGCAAGTCGGTTGCCGAGACCCAGTACTTC.